This section outlines one TCR beta chain sequence together with its context. What it recognizes is unknown. The source of the sample is a study of T cell responses to AZD1222 COVID-19 vaccine. V lost 9 bases, J lost 5 bases, and 6 bases stayed unmatched. Germline-derived CDR1 and CDR2 are LNHDA and SQIVND (reference sequence). The CDR3 extends over 13 amino acids. Study observations and caveats: Repertoire collection took place solely once the T cell response had peaked. Donors in the cohort were predominantly white British and more often female, and clonal diversity was possibly underestimated.

The table came from immunoSEQ multiplex PCR; TCRdb's copy has only in-frame clones and leaves some out. This sample has approximately 120,000 clones, with 87% found just once. V usage is TRBV19 and J usage is TRBJ1-2; 10 nucleotides align to TRBD1. The sequence derives from an adult in good health. The sequencing used peripheral blood, collected on day 0 of AZD1222 vaccination. The CDR3 loop reads CASRGQGIYGYTF. The CDR3 DNA follows: TGTGCCAGCAGGGGACAGGGGATTTATGGCTACACCTTC.